This T cell receptor beta chain was found in a study of cytomegalovirus exposure and HLA in healthy donors. Overall study results and limits: Per a later analysis, HLA-associated TCR beta chains showed more clonal expansion than other, equally common TCR beta chains. It was about 150 TCR beta chains that were listed as cytomegalovirus-associated.

PCR employed 60 Vbeta and 13 Jbeta primers. The method was immunoSEQ multiplex PCR; TCRdb's version includes in-frame clones alone and lacks a portion of them. The listing records 95,000 to 150,000 clones. V was pared by 4 bases and J by 8 bases, with 21 bases of the junction left unmatched. This CDR3 has 19 amino acids. Germline CDR1 SQVTM, CDR2 ANQGSEA. Concerning this clone itself: The antigen remains undetermined.

Specimen: PBMCs. This receptor was identified in a man in his forties in good health and CMV-seronegative. This chain uses TRBV29-1 with TRBJ2-1, with 12 bases identical to TRBD2. The CDR3: CSVGPGGSPSGRASYEQFF. The CDR3 DNA reads TGCAGCGTTGGCCCGGGAGGGTCTCCTAGCGGGAGGGCATCTTATGAGCAGTTCTTC.